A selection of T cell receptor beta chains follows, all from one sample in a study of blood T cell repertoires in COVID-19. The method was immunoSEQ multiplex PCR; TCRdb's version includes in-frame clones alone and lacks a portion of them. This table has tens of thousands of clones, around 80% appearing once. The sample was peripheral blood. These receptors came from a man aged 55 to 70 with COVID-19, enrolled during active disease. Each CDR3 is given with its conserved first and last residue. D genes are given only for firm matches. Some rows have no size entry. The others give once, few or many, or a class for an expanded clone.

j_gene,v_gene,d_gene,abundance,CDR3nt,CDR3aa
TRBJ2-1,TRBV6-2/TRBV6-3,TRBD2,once,TGTGCCAGCAGTAAAAGGCCTAGCGGGAGGGCCGTCGGGGATGAGCAGTTCTTC,CASSKRPSGRAVGDEQFF
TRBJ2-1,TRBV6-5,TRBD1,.,TGTGCCAGCAGAGCCGGGACAGGACCCTACGGGGAGCAGTTCTTC,CASRAGTGPYGEQFF
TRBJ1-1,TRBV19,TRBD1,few,TGTGCCAGTAGTTCGGACAGGGTCGCGACTGAAGCTTTCTTT,CASSSDRVATEAFF
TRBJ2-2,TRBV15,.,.,TGTGCCACCAGCATTGGACAGAACACCGGGGAGCTGTTTTTT,CATSIGQNTGELFF
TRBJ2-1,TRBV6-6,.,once,TGTGCCAGCAGTTGGACGGCTAGCCGCAATGAGCAGTTCTTC,CASSWTASRNEQFF
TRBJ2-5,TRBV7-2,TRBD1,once,TGTGCCAGCAGCACCCGGACAGGGGAAGAGACCCAGTACTTC,CASSTRTGEETQYF
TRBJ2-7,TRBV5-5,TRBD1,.,TGTGCCAGCAGCTACCGGGACAGTTCCTACGAGCAGTACTTC,CASSYRDSSYEQYF
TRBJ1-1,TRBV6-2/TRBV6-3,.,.,TGTGCCAGCAGTTACTCGGTCCCGTCCAGGGAAGCTTTCTTT,CASSYSVPSREAFF
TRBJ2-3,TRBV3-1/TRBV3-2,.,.,TGTGCCAGCAGCCAAGATAGAATAGCAGGCACAGATACGCAGTATTTT,CASSQDRIAGTDTQYF
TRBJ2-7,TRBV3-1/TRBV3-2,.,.,TGTGCCAGCAGTCACAGGGATACCGAGCAGTACTTC,CASSHRDTEQYF
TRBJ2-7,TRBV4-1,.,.,TGCGCCAGCAGCCAAGTCTACAGGGATAGAAGCCACGAGCAGTACTTC,CASSQVYRDRSHEQYF
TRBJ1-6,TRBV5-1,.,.,TGCGCCAGCAGCTTGGAACAGTATAATTCACCCCTCCACTTT,CASSLEQYNSPLHF
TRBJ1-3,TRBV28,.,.,TGTGCCAGCAGTTCACCGTCAGAAAACACCATATATTTT,CASSSPSENTIYF
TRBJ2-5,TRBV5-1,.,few,TGCGCCAGCAGCTTTTTGCCGGACCAAGAGACCCAGTACTTC,CASSFLPDQETQYF
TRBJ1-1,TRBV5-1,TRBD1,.,TGCGCCAGCAGCGTACAGGGGGCGAGCACTGAAGCTTTCTTT,CASSVQGASTEAFF
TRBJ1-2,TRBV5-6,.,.,TGTGCCAGCAGCGCTGAGGGAAGGACAGTAGCTAACTATGGCTACACCTTC,CASSAEGRTVANYGYTF
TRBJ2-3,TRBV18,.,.,TGTGCCAGCTCACCACCTTCCCTAGCAGATACGCAGTATTTT,CASSPPSLADTQYF
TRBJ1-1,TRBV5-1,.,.,TGCGCCAGCAGCTTGAAGGGAGACGACACTGAAGCTTTCTTT,CASSLKGDDTEAFF
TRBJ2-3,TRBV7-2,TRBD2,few,TGTGCCAGCAGCCAGCCGCGGGAGGACCCATCCACAGATACGCAGTATTTT,CASSQPREDPSTDTQYF
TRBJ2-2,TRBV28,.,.,TGTGCCAGCAGTTCCCCCGACAGAACCGGGGAGCTGTTTTTT,CASSSPDRTGELFF
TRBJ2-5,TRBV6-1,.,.,TGTGCCAGCAGTGAAGAGAAGGACAGAAGGCCGCAGACCCAGTACTTC,CASSEEKDRRPQTQYF
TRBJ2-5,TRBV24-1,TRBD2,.,TGTGCCACCAGTGATTTGGGGGGGAGGGGAGAGACCCAGTACTTC,CATSDLGGRGETQYF
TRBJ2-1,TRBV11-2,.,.,TGTGCCAGCAGCCTCCAGCGGAACAATGAGCAGTTCTTC,CASSLQRNNEQFF
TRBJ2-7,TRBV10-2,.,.,TGCGCCAGCGGGGCCCTCCGATCCTACGAGCAGTACTTC,CASGALRSYEQYF
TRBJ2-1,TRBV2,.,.,TGTGCCAGCAGTGACGGAGTTGGTGAGCAGTTCTTC,CASSDGVGEQFF
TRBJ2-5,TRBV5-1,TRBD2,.,TGCGCCAGCAGCTTGGAAGCCAGCGGGGAAGAGACCCAGTACTTC,CASSLEASGEETQYF
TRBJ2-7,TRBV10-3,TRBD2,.,TGTGCCATCAGCGGGAGAAGCGGGGCCTCCTACGAGCAGTACTTC,CAISGRSGASYEQYF
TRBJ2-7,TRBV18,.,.,TGTGCCAGCTCACCACTTCGCTCCTACGAGCAGTACTTC,CASSPLRSYEQYF
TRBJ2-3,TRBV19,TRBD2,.,TGTGCCAGTAGCCCCCTCGGGCTAGCGGGTATTATCACAGATACGCAGTATTTT,CASSPLGLAGIITDTQYF
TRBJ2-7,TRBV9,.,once,TGTGCCAGCAGCGTAGGTCCCCGAACGGCCTACGAGCAGTACTTC,CASSVGPRTAYEQYF
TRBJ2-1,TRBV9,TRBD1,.,TGTGCCAGCAGCGTAGACAGGGGACCCTACAATGAGCAGTTCTTC,CASSVDRGPYNEQFF